This T cell receptor (beta chain) was sequenced for a study of cytomegalovirus exposure and HLA in healthy donors. Healthy people donating bone marrow made up the donors. The count of this clone is one. Trimming cost V 8 bases and J 3 bases, with 20 bases left between them. The CDR3 is 15 amino acids. The germline CDR1 and CDR2 sequences are SNHLY and FYNNEI. Primers for the PCR totalled 60 Vbeta and 13 Jbeta. Measured with immunoSEQ multiplex PCR; TCRdb has only the in-frame clones, and not every one. This table has 160,000 or so clones, roughly 78% appearing once. This chain links TRBV2 with TRBJ2-7; possibly TRBD1 for D (5 bases). The specimen was PBMCs. The receptor comes from a woman aged 40 to 49 in good health and CMV-seronegative. In DNA, the CDR3 is TGTGCCAGCTCAGGACACATCGTGATGATCTACGAGCAGTACTTC. Its translation: CASSGHIVMIYEQYF.